Presented here are 10 T cell receptor beta chains from one specimen sequenced in a study of shared clonotypes between healthy human individuals. Only in-frame clones appear in the TCRdb table, and some are missing; sequencing was by immunoSEQ multiplex PCR. The repertoire consists of about 2.1 million clones, with 80% to 95% occurring once and the leading ten covering under 2%. The naive CD8 population came from CD45RO-negative cells selected for CCR7, without terminally differentiated effector memory CD45RA+ cells. The material sequenced was naive CD8+ T cells from PBMCs. The receptors come from a man aged 18 to 29 in good health. Some clones in this sample may be carry-over from other donors' samples.

The gene calls are TRBV7-8 and TRBJ1-4, with D maybe TRBD1 (6 bases). The V gene's germline CDR1 is SGHVS and CDR2 FQNEAQ. This CDR3 region has 14 residues. Deletions cut 2 bases from V and 8 bases from J, with 12 bases between. The CDR3 nucleotides read TGTGCCAGCAGCTTACCCAGGGGAGGGGAAAAACTGTTTTTT. Amino acid sequence: CASSLPRGGEKLFF.

The chain recombines TRBV7-9 with TRBJ2-7, with 12 bases aligning to TRBD2. The CDR3 has 17 amino acids. Germline CDR1 and CDR2: SEHNR and FQNEAQ (reference sequence). Losses at the gene ends were 2 bases for V and 1 base for J; bases not matched to a gene: 6. For the CDR3, the DNA is TGTGCCAGCAGCTTAATCACTAGCGGGAGGTCTTCCTACGAGCAGTACTTC. Translated, it gives CASSLITSGRSSYEQYF.

V usage is TRBV7-2 and J usage is TRBJ2-7; 9 bases match TRBD2. The CDR3 totals 17 residues. The ends lost 4 bases at V and 0 bases at J; junction bases unmatched: 10. CDR1 and CDR2 from the germline V gene are SGHTA and FQGNSA. The CDR3 protein is CASSSLAGHTYSYEQYF. CDR3 coding DNA: TGTGCCAGCAGCTCCCTAGCGGGACACACCTACTCCTACGAGCAGTACTTC.

The chain is built from TRBV30 and TRBJ2-5; D is possibly TRBD1 (6 bases). Near its end, the DNA agrees better with TRBJ2-7, so the J call may be wrong. Per germline, CDR1 GTSNPN and CDR2 SVGIG (reference sequence). This CDR3 contains 13 residues. The CDR3, as DNA: TGTGCCTACAGCAGGACAGCCACCTACGAGCAGTACTTC. Its protein is CAYSRTATYEQYF.

The rearrangement uses TRBV5-1 and TRBJ2-7; D uncertain. CDR3 length: 12 amino acids. V was clipped by 3 bases and J by 2 bases, with 6 bases between them. Germline lookup yields CDR1 SGHRS and CDR2 YFSETQ. Here the CDR3 DNA reads TGCGCCAGCAGCTCCCGTCCCTACGAGCAGTACTTC. Residues: CASSSRPYEQYF.

The chain recombines TRBV4-1 with TRBJ2-2; D not resolved. Germline lookup yields CDR1 MGHRA and CDR2 YSYEKL. This CDR3 spans 14 amino acids. Trimming removed 6 bases at V and 6 bases at J, with 14 bases between. In DNA form, the CDR3 reads TGCGCCAGCAGTTTCAGATCCGGCCCCGGGGAGCTGTTTTTT. Protein product: CASSFRSGPGELFF.

The V call is TRBV27, the J call TRBJ2-7, with TRBD1 matching 7 bases. V dropped 6 bases and J dropped 7; count of bases not matched to a gene: 9. The CDR3 loop spans 13 amino acids. Germline V gives CDR1 MNHEY, CDR2 SMNVEV (reference sequence). Written as DNA, the CDR3 is TGTGCCAGCAGCCACCGGACAGGTCAAGAGCAGTACTTC. Protein sequence: CASSHRTGQEQYF.

As concerns this clone: The sample carries other DNA sequences with the same CDR3. The chain joins TRBV5-1 to TRBJ2-1; possibly TRBD1 or TRBD2 for D (5 bases each). In germline, CDR1 is SGHRS, CDR2 YFSETQ. V lost 0 bases and J lost 1, with 11 bases in between. The CDR3 length is 16 residues. The CDR3 DNA is TGCGCCAGCAGCTTGGGAGGGGTTCGGTCCTACAATGAGCAGTTCTTC. Its protein product is CASSLGGVRSYNEQFF.

The rearrangement joins TRBV23-1 to TRBJ1-5; TRBD1 is a possible D gene (5 bases). TRBV23-1 is an ORF; its function is uncertain. Between the trimmed V and J ends, which lost 7 bases and 4 bases, there was a span of 14 bases. This CDR3 is 14 amino acids long. The CDR3 loop reads CASIPRGRNQPQHF. CDR3 coding DNA: TGCGCCAGCATCCCGCGGGGCCGGAATCAGCCCCAGCATTTT.

The CDR3 DNA follows: TGTGCCAGCAGCTTAGTAACATCGACAGGGGACTACGAGCAGTACTTC. It yields the protein CASSLVTSTGDYEQYF. The chain uses TRBV7-8 and TRBJ2-7; 8 nucleotides match TRBD1. The CDR3 has 16 residues. J lost 3 bases, V lost 1 base, and 8 bases had no gene match. Germline CDR1 is SGHVS and CDR2 is FQNEAQ.